The clone carrying this TCR beta chain occurred a few times. No antigen is known for it. This specimen comes from a study of T cell repertoires in cytomegalovirus infection. Study-level background: Indicated by public TCR beta signatures were CMV infection and matching HLA type.

TCRdb redid the calling of the reads with MiXCR, one entry per CDR3 protein. Among 900,000 to 950,000 distinct CDR3 sequences listed, approximately 31% were seen once. The specimen was cultured CD8+ T cells from PBMCs, collected from culture after CMV antigen stimulation. The clonotype was recovered from a human donor in good health (CMV status not recorded). Some clones in this sample may be carry-over from other donors' samples.

CDR3 sequence (DNA): TGTGCCAGCAGCCCGACAGGGAAAAGAAACGAGCAGTACTTC. Residues: CASSPTGKRNEQYF. The chain uses TRBV7-6 and TRBJ2-7; 7 positions agree with TRBD1. Germline assignment: CDR1 SGHVS and CDR2 FNYEAQ. Losses at the gene ends were 5 bases for V and 5 bases for J; bases not matched to a gene: 9. CDR3 length: 14 amino acids.